This is a list of T cell receptor beta chains from one sample in a study of OX40 agonist ivuxolimab in advanced cancers. Here immunoSEQ multiplex PCR was the method, and the copy in TCRdb shows in-frame clones only, minus some. The table lists 50,000 or so clones, roughly 83% of them singletons, with under 15% in the top ten. The source material was CD4+ or CD8+ T cells sorted from blood, sampled in a trial of the OX40 agonist ivuxolimab. Every receptor here comes from an adult with an advanced solid tumor such as melanoma, head and neck, liver or kidney cancer. Both conserved end residues are part of each CDR3. A D gene is named only where the DNA matches it firmly. Clone size is not always given. Where it is, it says once, few, many or a class for expanded clones.

size,V,J,D,DNA,CDR3
.,TRBV7-2,TRBJ1-1,TRBD1,TGTGCCAGCAGCTCGCAGACAGGGGTACAAGCTTTCTTT,CASSSQTGVQAFF
.,TRBV5-1,TRBJ1-1,.,TGCGCCAGCAGGACAGACATGAACACTGAAGCTTTCTTT,CASRTDMNTEAFF
.,TRBV7-7,TRBJ2-5,TRBD1,TGTGCCAGCAGCTTAACAGGGGAACGGGCAGAGACCCAGTACTTC,CASSLTGERAETQYF
once,TRBV27,TRBJ2-3,.,TGTGCCAGCAGCTTCAAGAGCACAGATACGCAGTATTTC,CASSFKSTDTQYF
.,TRBV5-1,TRBJ2-7,.,TGCGCCAGCAGCCCCGGGTCTGTCTACGAGCAGTACTTC,CASSPGSVYEQYF
.,TRBV6-1,TRBJ2-3,TRBD1,TGTGCCAGCCGGGACAGCAGCACAGATACGCAGTATTTT,CASRDSSTDTQYF
.,TRBV5-5,TRBJ2-5,.,TGTGCCAGCAGCTTGCTGGCAGGAGAAGAGACCCAGTACTTC,CASSLLAGEETQYF
.,TRBV7-2,TRBJ2-2,TRBD1,TGTGCCAGCAGGTATCGTTTGGGACAGAGCACCGGGGAGCTGTTTTTT,CASRYRLGQSTGELFF
.,TRBV11-2,TRBJ1-6,.,TGTGCCAGCAGCTTAGGGGGGGTATTGTCACCCCTCCACTTT,CASSLGGVLSPLHF
.,TRBV6-1,TRBJ2-5,TRBD1,TGTGCCAGCAGGACAGGGTCGCCGGAGACCCAGTACTTC,CASRTGSPETQYF
once,TRBV27,TRBJ1-2,.,TGTGCCAGCAGTGCCTCGGGCAGGGCTGGCTATGGCTACACCTTC,CASSASGRAGYGYTF
.,TRBV28,TRBJ2-7,TRBD2,TGTGCCAGCAGTCAGCAACGGACTAGCGGGAGGGCTTCCCACCTATTC,CASSQQRTSGRASHLF
.,TRBV7-8,TRBJ2-1,TRBD2,TGTGCCAGCAGCTTAGACGGGAGGCCCTTGAATGAGCAGTTCTTC,CASSLDGRPLNEQFF
.,TRBV29-1,TRBJ2-3,TRBD1,TGCAGCGTTGCCCCGACAGGGGGCACAGATACGCAGTATTTT,CSVAPTGGTDTQYF
.,TRBV6-1,TRBJ1-1,.,TGTGCCAGCAGTGAATTTTGGGGGGCTGGAACTGAAGCTTTCTTT,CASSEFWGAGTEAFF
.,TRBV5-1,TRBJ2-2,.,TGCGCCAGCAGCTTGGGGACCCCGAACACCGGGGAGCTGTTTTTT,CASSLGTPNTGELFF
.,TRBV5-1,TRBJ2-5,.,TGCGCCAGCAGCTTTGGGGCCCAAGAGACCCAGTACTTC,CASSFGAQETQYF
.,TRBV10-1,TRBJ2-1,.,TGCGCCAGCAGTGAACCGGACAGGGTCACGGGAGGGCCGAACAATGAGCAGTTCTTC,CASSEPDRVTGGPNNEQFF
.,TRBV6-5,TRBJ1-6,.,TGTGCCAGCAAGGGGGAGAGCTCCTATAATTCACCCCTCCACTTT,CASKGESSYNSPLHF
.,TRBV4-1,TRBJ2-5,TRBD2,TGCGCCAGCAGCCCTTTAGCGGGGGGGCTCAAGTACTTC,CASSPLAGGLKYF
few,TRBV14,TRBJ2-5,.,TGTGCCAGCAGCCAAGGGAGCGCGGCCCAGTACTTC,CASSQGSAAQYF
.,TRBV5-6,TRBJ2-1,.,TGTGCCAGCAGCCGGATGGCAGAGAGCTCCTACAATGAGCAGTTCTTC,CASSRMAESSYNEQFF
.,TRBV2,TRBJ1-1,.,TGTGCCAGCAGTCTAGAACTGAACACTGAAGCTTTCTTT,CASSLELNTEAFF
.,TRBV7-6,TRBJ2-1,.,TGTGCCAGCAGCTTATACGGCCTGAGCTCCTACAATGAGCAGTTCTTC,CASSLYGLSSYNEQFF
.,TRBV30,TRBJ1-4,.,TGTGCCTGGAGTAGACCCGGGGCTAATGAAAAACTGTTTTTT,CAWSRPGANEKLFF
.,TRBV28,TRBJ1-2,.,TGTGCCAGCAGCCCGGACAGACTGTATGGCTACACCTTC,CASSPDRLYGYTF
.,TRBV5-1,TRBJ2-3,.,TGCGCCAGCAGCTTGGGCGCAGATACGCAGTATTTT,CASSLGADTQYF
.,TRBV2,TRBJ2-3,.,TGTGCCAGCAGTGAGGAGACAGGCACAGATACGCAGTATTTT,CASSEETGTDTQYF
.,TRBV19,TRBJ2-3,.,TGTGCCAGTCAGGGACGAGGAGATACGCAGTATTTT,CASQGRGDTQYF
.,TRBV7-2,TRBJ2-3,.,TGTGCCAGCAGCCTCCTCCTCAATTTAGGGCAGTATTTT,CASSLLLNLGQYF
.,TRBV29-1,TRBJ2-3,TRBD1,TGCAGCGCACGAACCGGGACAGCTGGCACAGATACGCAGTATTTT,CSARTGTAGTDTQYF
.,TRBV5-1,TRBJ2-2,.,TGCGCCAGCACCCAACAGGGACAGAACACCGGGGAGCTGTTTTTT,CASTQQGQNTGELFF
.,TRBV10-3,TRBJ1-1,TRBD1,TGTGCCATCAGGGACAGGCTGGAGAACACTGAAGCTTTCTTT,CAIRDRLENTEAFF
once,TRBV2,TRBJ2-4,.,TGTGCCAGCAGTGAATTAAGTGCGGGACAGAAAAACATTCAGTACTTC,CASSELSAGQKNIQYF
.,TRBV2,TRBJ1-1,.,TGTGCCAGCACGGACCGGTTGTCTGAAGCTTTCTTT,CASTDRLSEAFF
.,TRBV11-2,TRBJ2-7,.,TGTGCCAGCACTGGTGTCGGTAGCCTTACCTACGAGCAGTACTTC,CASTGVGSLTYEQYF
few,TRBV19,TRBJ2-2,TRBD1,TGTGCCAGTATTAGCGGCAGGGGGCACGGGGAGCTGTTTTTT,CASISGRGHGELFF
.,TRBV18,TRBJ1-3,.,TGTGCCAGCTCACAGTCTACGGGACCATCCGGAAACACCATATATTTT,CASSQSTGPSGNTIYF
.,TRBV7-2,TRBJ1-1,.,TGTGCCAGCAGCTTTTCAGAGAACACTGAAGCTTTCTTT,CASSFSENTEAFF
.,TRBV10-3,TRBJ2-3,.,TGTGCCATCAGTTCCGGGCAATTCGCAGATACGCAGTATTTT,CAISSGQFADTQYF
few,TRBV7-3,TRBJ2-3,TRBD2,TGTGCCAGCGGGCGGGGGAACACAGATACGCAGTATTTT,CASGRGNTDTQYF
.,TRBV9,TRBJ2-6,.,TGTGCCAGCAGCGTCGCCCCCCGAAACTCTGGGGCCAACGTCCTGACTTTC,CASSVAPRNSGANVLTF
.,TRBV4-1,TRBJ1-3,.,TGCGCCAGCAGCCAAGGGGGTAGGGGAAGTGGAAACACCATATATTTT,CASSQGGRGSGNTIYF
.,TRBV30,TRBJ2-1,TRBD2,TGTGCCTGGACCAAACCAGCGGGGGGGTTGTACAATGAGCAGTTCTTC,CAWTKPAGGLYNEQFF
.,TRBV5-4,TRBJ2-3,TRBD2,TGTGCCAGCAGCGGGACTAGCGGGGGAAACACAGATACGCAGTATTTT,CASSGTSGGNTDTQYF
.,TRBV6-6,TRBJ1-5,.,TGTGCCAGCAGTTACTCGGGAGATCAGCCCCAGCATTTT,CASSYSGDQPQHF
.,TRBV29-1,TRBJ2-1,.,TGCAGCGCGTCTGACACAGGGCACAATGAGCAGTTCTTC,CSASDTGHNEQFF
.,TRBV7-2,TRBJ2-7,.,TGTGCCAGCAGCTTAGCGGCCACTACCTACGAGCAGTACTTC,CASSLAATTYEQYF
.,TRBV19,TRBJ1-5,.,TGTGCCAGTAGTAAGGGCCCCGGCAATCAGCCCCAGCATTTT,CASSKGPGNQPQHF
.,TRBV10-3,TRBJ1-2,.,TGTGCCATCAGGGATACTTTGGTCCACACCTTC,CAIRDTLVHTF
.,TRBV27,TRBJ1-4,TRBD1,TGTGCCAGCAGTTATACAGGGGCGGCGGATGAAAAACTGTTTTTT,CASSYTGAADEKLFF